The rows below give T cell receptor beta chains drawn from one sample of a study of T cells in localized non-small cell lung cancer. TCRdb's copy holds only in-frame clones and misses some; the assay was immunoSEQ multiplex PCR. The sample carries approximately 40,000 clones, around 88% recorded once. This specimen was peripheral blood, taken before any cancer treatment. The source of these receptors is a man aged 40-75 years with stage I lung adenocarcinoma. The CDR3 runs from the conserved cysteine through the conserved F or W. A D gene is named only where the DNA matches it firmly. Only part of the rows carry a size: once, few, many, or a class if the clone is expanded.

>-|TRBV2|TRBJ2-3|-
CASSERLAYRPDTQYF
TGTGCCAGCAGTGAAAGGTTAGCCTACCGCCCAGATACGCAGTATTTT
>-|TRBV27|TRBJ2-7|-
CASSFMSSYEQYF
TGTGCCAGCAGTTTCATGAGCTCCTACGAGCAGTACTTC
>-|TRBV9|TRBJ1-4|-
CASSARTQRNEKLFF
TGTGCCAGCAGCGCAAGGACACAACGTAATGAAAAACTGTTTTTT
>-|TRBV4-3|TRBJ2-2|TRBD2
CASRGRIDTGELFF
TGCGCCAGCCGCGGGAGGATAGACACCGGGGAGCTGTTTTTT
>once|TRBV9|TRBJ2-1|-
CASSVGGTHNEQFF
TGTGCCAGCAGCGTCGGCGGGACGCACAATGAGCAGTTCTTC
>once|TRBV4-3|TRBJ2-1|-
CASSQVGANEQFF
TGCGCCAGCAGCCAAGTCGGAGCGAATGAGCAGTTCTTC
>-|TRBV7-8|TRBJ2-7|TRBD2
CASSLNQRGYEQYF
TGTGCCAGCAGCTTAAATCAGCGGGGGTACGAGCAGTACTTC
>few|TRBV25-1|TRBJ1-5|-
CASSGRWSNQPQHF
TGTGCCAGCAGTGGGCGTTGGAGCAATCAGCCCCAGCATTTT
>-|TRBV4-3|TRBJ2-7|-
CASSQRVGHEQYF
TGCGCCAGCAGCCAAAGGGTAGGCCACGAGCAGTACTTC
>-|TRBV6-4|TRBJ2-2|-
CASSDTSRNTGELFF
TGTGCCAGCAGTGATACTAGCAGAAACACCGGGGAGCTGTTTTTT
>-|TRBV25-1|TRBJ2-5|-
CASSRTGLQTQYF
TGTGCCAGCAGCCGAACAGGGCTCCAGACCCAGTACTTC
>-|TRBV6-1|TRBJ2-7|TRBD1
CASSGMGQGVSYEQYF
TGTGCCAGCAGTGGGATGGGACAGGGGGTTTCCTACGAGCAGTACTTC
>-|TRBV7-6|TRBJ1-5|-
CASSLAGSDSNQPQHF
TGTGCCAGCAGCTTAGCCGGGTCAGATAGCAATCAGCCCCAGCATTTT
>few|TRBV7-9|TRBJ1-1|-
CASSLDTDEAFF
TGTGCCAGCAGCTTAGACACAGATGAAGCTTTCTTT
>-|TRBV5-4|TRBJ2-1|TRBD2
CASSFGSGSSYNEQFF
TGTGCCAGCAGCTTCGGTAGCGGGAGCTCCTACAATGAGCAGTTCTTC
>-|TRBV10-3|TRBJ2-3|-
CAISLASTDTQYF
TGTGCCATCAGTCTGGCAAGCACAGATACGCAGTATTTT
>-|TRBV5-5|TRBJ1-2|-
CASAVGAGTPYGYTF
TGTGCCAGCGCGGTGGGGGCGGGGACACCTTATGGCTACACCTTC
>-|TRBV19|TRBJ2-1|-
CASSIDLRVTYNEQFF
TGTGCCAGTAGTATAGATCTAAGGGTGACCTACAATGAGCAGTTCTTC
>-|TRBV4-3|TRBJ2-2|-
CASSQNSEEAFTGELFF
TGCGCCAGCAGCCAAAATAGCGAGGAGGCTTTCACCGGGGAGCTGTTTTTT
>-|TRBV4-1|TRBJ2-1|-
CASSQFSTQGEGDEQFF
TGCGCCAGCAGCCAATTCTCCACCCAGGGGGAGGGAGATGAGCAGTTCTTC
>few|TRBV29-1|TRBJ1-1|-
CSVWDLRTTEAFF
TGCAGCGTATGGGACCTTCGTACCACTGAAGCTTTCTTT
>-|TRBV7-9|TRBJ2-3|-
CASRIAEGKDTQYF
TGTGCCAGCAGAATAGCGGAGGGTAAAGATACGCAGTATTTT
>-|TRBV5-5|TRBJ1-5|-
CASSLASTGSNQPQHF
TGTGCCAGCAGCTTGGCCTCTACAGGGAGCAATCAGCCCCAGCATTTT
>-|TRBV19|TRBJ2-7|-
CASSISSGSYEQYF
TGTGCCAGTAGTATCTCGTCCGGTTCCTACGAGCAGTACTTC
>-|TRBV27|TRBJ1-2|-
CASSTDRYPNYGYTF
TGTGCCAGCAGCACAGACAGGTACCCTAACTATGGCTACACCTTC
>-|TRBV27|TRBJ1-1|-
CASRSRGPWDTEAFF
TGTGCCAGCAGATCCCGGGGGCCTTGGGACACTGAAGCTTTCTTT
>-|TRBV28|TRBJ2-2|TRBD1
CASSLPGGTAGELFF
TGTGCCAGCAGTTTACCAGGGGGCACCGCCGGGGAGCTGTTTTTT
>-|TRBV5-8|TRBJ2-1|-
CASSLGIVVNEQFF
TGTGCCAGCAGCTTGGGAATTGTGGTCAATGAGCAGTTCTTC
>once|TRBV7-9|TRBJ1-3|TRBD1
CASSLRSGGENTIYF
TGTGCCAGCAGCTTACGGTCAGGGGGCGAAAACACCATATATTTT